What follows is one T cell receptor beta chain and its context. The target antigen is unknown. Sample-barcoded 5' priming and a J-beta primer mix drove a second PCR of about 6 to 12 cycles. MiXCR, run by TCRdb on the 5' RACE reads, gives a single entry per CDR3 protein. The data hold 790,000 or so distinct CDR3 sequences, with about 42% observed a single time. Each of the donors had approximately 10 milliliters of peripheral blood drawn into EDTA-treated Vacutainer tubes. RNA extraction gave at least 5.5 micrograms of total RNA per sample. The data belong to a study of blood T cells in healthy people across ages. Study-level results: The long-lived group displayed more naive CD4+ cells, plus higher diversity, than the aged donors did.

The sequence was obtained from a man aged 80 or over in good health. The material sequenced was blood.

CDR3 in DNA: TGTGCCAGCAGCCCGACAGGGGTGCTGGAGACCCAGTACTTC. It encodes CASSPTGVLETQYF. The rearrangement uses TRBV28 and TRBJ2-5; 8 nucleotides align to TRBD1. This CDR3 has 14 amino acids. Germline CDR1 reads MDHEN; CDR2 reads SYDVKM. The V segment lost 6 bases and the J segment 5 bases; nucleotides outside the gene matches: 8.